This passage covers 5 T cell receptor beta chains from one sample sequenced in a study of chemoradiotherapy in HPV16-positive cancers. Only in-frame clones appear in the TCRdb table, and some are missing; sequencing was by immunoSEQ multiplex PCR. Of 1,000 to 1,200 clones listed, around 82% are singletons. Sequencing was performed on tumor tissue, taken from a patient who underwent chemoradiotherapy. These receptors originate from a human donor with HPV-associated anogenital cancer.

This chain connects TRBV4-1 to TRBJ2-1; D is unresolved. Germline CDR1 MGHRA, CDR2 YSYEKL. The CDR3 runs 13 residues. V dropped 4 bases and J dropped 2 bases, with 6 bases sitting between them. For the CDR3, the DNA is TGCGCCAGCAGCCCCTCCGCCTACAATGAGCAGTTCTTC. It yields the protein CASSPSAYNEQFF.

In this sample, this clone turned up a few times. This chain links TRBV15 with TRBJ1-5; 11 bases map to TRBD1. Losses at the gene ends were 5 bases for V and 2 bases for J; bases not matched to a gene: 5. CDR3 length equals 16 residues. From germline, CDR1 is LNHNV and CDR2 YYDKDF (reference sequence). DNA for the CDR3: TGTGCCACCAGCCGGACAGGGGGCTCGGGCAATCAGCCCCAGCATTTT. The encoded protein is CATSRTGGSGNQPQHF.

In its sample, this clone was seen once. The chain couples TRBV20-1 to TRBJ2-5; 7 bases are a match to TRBD1. CDR1 and CDR2 from the germline V gene are DFQATT and SNEGSKA (reference sequence). The CDR3 contains 11 residues. V trimming: 3 bases; J trimming: 5 bases; junction bases outside the gene matches: 0. CDR3 in amino acids: CSARTGETQYF. The CDR3, as DNA: TGCAGTGCTAGGACAGGGGAGACCCAGTACTTC.

The chain has TRBV25-1 and TRBJ2-3, with 7 bases matching TRBD1. Germline V CDR1 and CDR2: MGHDK, SYGVNS. The CDR3 length is 14 residues. The trim removed 3 bases at V and 2 bases at J, leaving 2 bases unmatched. CDR3 residues: CASSETGTTDTQYF. The CDR3 bases are TGTGCCAGCAGTGAGACAGGGACCACAGATACGCAGTATTTT. The full variable domain, with the rest looked up from reference TRBV25-1 and TRBJ2-3, is EADIYQTPRYLVIGTGKKITLECSQTMGHDKMYWYQQDPGMELHLIHYSYGVNSTEKGDLSSESTVSRIRTEHFPLTLESARPSHTSQYLCASSETGTTDTQYFGPGTRLTVL.

This chain uses TRBV19 with TRBJ1-2; D uncertain. The V end lost 1 base, the J end lost 3 bases, and 12 bases lay between the germline ends. This CDR3 has 15 residues. Germline assignment: CDR1 LNHDA and CDR2 SQIVND (reference sequence). The CDR3 protein is CASSIGEGDYYGYTF. CDR3 DNA: TGTGCCAGTAGTATAGGGGAAGGAGACTACTATGGCTACACCTTC. The full variable domain, rest sourced from reference TRBV19 and TRBJ1-2, is DGGITQSPKYLFRKEGQNVTLSCEQNLNHDAMYWYRQDPGQGLRLIYYSQIVNDFQKGDIAEGYSVSREKKESFPLTVTSAQKNPTAFYLCASSIGEGDYYGYTFGSGTRLTVV.